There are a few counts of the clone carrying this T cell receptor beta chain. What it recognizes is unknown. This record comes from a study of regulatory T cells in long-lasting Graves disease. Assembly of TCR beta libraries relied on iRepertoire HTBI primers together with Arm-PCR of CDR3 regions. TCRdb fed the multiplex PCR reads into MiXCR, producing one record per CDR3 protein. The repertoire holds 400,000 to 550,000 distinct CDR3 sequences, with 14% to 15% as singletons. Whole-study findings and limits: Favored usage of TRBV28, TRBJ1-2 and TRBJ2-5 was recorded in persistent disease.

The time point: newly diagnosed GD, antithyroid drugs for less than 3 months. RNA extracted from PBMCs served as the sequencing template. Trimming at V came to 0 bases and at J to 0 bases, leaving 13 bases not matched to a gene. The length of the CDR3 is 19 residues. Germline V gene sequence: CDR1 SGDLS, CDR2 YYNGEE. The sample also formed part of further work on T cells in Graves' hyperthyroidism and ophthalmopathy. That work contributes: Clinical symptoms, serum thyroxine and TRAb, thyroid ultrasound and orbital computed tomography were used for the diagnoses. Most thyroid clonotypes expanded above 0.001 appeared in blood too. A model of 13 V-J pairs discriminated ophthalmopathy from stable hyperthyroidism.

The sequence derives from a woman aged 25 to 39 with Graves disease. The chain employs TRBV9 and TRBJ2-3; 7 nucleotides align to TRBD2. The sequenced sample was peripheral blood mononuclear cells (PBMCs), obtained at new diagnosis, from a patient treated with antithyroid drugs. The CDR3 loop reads CASSVDRRRASGSTDTQYF. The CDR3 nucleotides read TGTGCCAGCAGCGTAGATCGGAGACGGGCTAGCGGAAGCACAGATACGCAGTATTTT.